This T cell receptor beta chain was profiled in a study of blood T cell repertoires in COVID-19. Study-level background: Samples came from the United States, Italy and Spain, spanning acute and convalescent COVID-19. The analysed material was cDNA or gDNA that came from T cells, B-cell-depleted T cells, or PBMCs.

The CDR3 spans 11 residues. In the study's own analysis: Reference gene primer amplification gave estimated nucleated cell counts. Assay used: immunoSEQ multiplex PCR; TCRdb lists only in-frame clones, some missing. That table supplies the V and J calls and clone size; D and trimming were determined from the DNA. The sample has about 60,000 clones, roughly 85% seen once. This TCR derives from a human donor in a cohort sampled during active COVID-19. The chain combines TRBV21-1 with TRBJ1-2; TRBD1, the table's D call, lacks a check against the DNA. TRBV21-1 is termed a pseudogene. The material sequenced was peripheral blood. The CDR3 sequence is CASSGQGGYTF. In nucleotides, the CDR3 is TGTGCCAGCAGCGGACAGGGCGGCTACACCTTC.